This TCR beta chain was recovered during a study of T cell repertoires in cytomegalovirus infection. Study-wide results and limits: HLA-C-restricted TCR beta clonotypes specific for CMV led the ex vivo response.

The CDR3 has 11 amino acids. Per germline, CDR1 SNHLY and CDR2 FYNNEI. Trimming left V 11 bases short and J 7 bases short, with 14 bases between. One entry per CDR3 protein results from TCRdb running MiXCR on the reads. This table has around 240,000 distinct CDR3 sequences, approximately 22% appearing once. This clonotype was recorded a few times. Antigen unknown. The rearrangement links TRBV2 to TRBJ1-1; D might be TRBD1 (5 bases). Sequencing was performed on CD8+ T cells from PBMCs. The source of this sequence is a human donor in good health (CMV status not recorded). Some clones in this sample may be carry-over from other donors' samples. CDR3 in amino acids: CARRQGGEAFF. The DNA for the CDR3 is TGTGCCCGGCGGCAGGGCGGTGAAGCTTTCTTT.